This TCR beta chain derives from a study of cytomegalovirus exposure and HLA in healthy donors. The CDR3 runs 15 residues. Germline CDR1 SGHAT, CDR2 FQNNGV. Trimming shortened V by 8 bases and J by 0 bases, and 11 bases separated the two germline ends. Profiling relied on immunoSEQ multiplex PCR, and the TCRdb table lists in-frame clones only, not all of them. The sample has about 240,000 clones, 75% to 90% seen once. Study findings and constraints: According to a subsequent analysis, TCR clusters from the first cohort were inclined to appear together in the roughly 110 validation repertoires. Published work reported that the classifier diagnosed cytomegalovirus status with high specificity and sensitivity. The authors listed some 160 TCR beta chains as cytomegalovirus-associated. There were some public TCRs occurring in many donors, but most TCR sequences were rare.

This clone occurred once. Its specificity is not known. The source material was PBMCs. The receptor comes from a woman aged 25 to 39 in good health and CMV-seropositive. The V gene is TRBV11-2, the J gene TRBJ2-6, with D possibly matching TRBD2 (6 bases). CDR3 bases: TGTGCCAGCGGCGTGGGAGGCTCTGGGGCCAACGTCCTGACTTTC. It yields the protein CASGVGGSGANVLTF.